Described below is a single T cell receptor (beta chain) sequence and its context. This record comes from a study of cytomegalovirus exposure and HLA in healthy donors. Using immunoSEQ multiplex PCR, the repertoire was profiled, and TCRdb retains in-frame clones only, with some absent. The data contain 120,000 or so clones, approximately 90% of them seen just once; the ten biggest clones take up 4% to 5.5%. The germline V gene has CDR1 SGHRS and CDR2 YFSETQ. The CDR3 runs to 14 residues. Trimming took 3 bases from V and 2 from J, leaving 11 bases between them. V and J are TRBV5-1 and TRBJ2-5; weak D call: TRBD1 (5 bases). The source material was PBMCs. This clonotype was obtained from a man younger than 30 in good health and CMV-seropositive. The CDR3 protein is CASSSTELQETQYF. In DNA form, the CDR3 reads TGCGCCAGCAGCTCGACAGAACTTCAAGAGACCCAGTACTTC. The whole variable domain, filled in from reference TRBV5-1 and TRBJ2-5, reads KAGVTQTPRYLIKTRGQQVTLSCSPISGHRSVSWYQQTPGQGLQFLFEYFSETQRNKGNFPGRFSGRQFSNSRSEMNVSTLELGDSALYLCASSSTELQETQYFGPGTRLLVL.